Below are 17 T cell receptor beta chains sequenced from a single sample in a study of cytomegalovirus exposure and HLA in healthy donors. PCR was performed using 60 Vbeta and 13 Jbeta primers. Only in-frame clones appear in the TCRdb table, and some are missing; sequencing was by immunoSEQ multiplex PCR. The data show some 120,000 clones, about 80% seen once. Sequenced material: PBMCs. The receptors derive from a male donor in good health and CMV-seronegative.

The CDR3 DNA follows: TGTGCCAGCAGCTCAGTAAGCGGGGGGACAGATACGCAGTATTTT. Protein product: CASSSVSGGTDTQYF. This chain links TRBV9 with TRBJ2-3, with 9 bases fitting TRBD2. The CDR3 is made up of 15 amino acids. Looked up from germline, CDR1 is SGDLS and CDR2 is YYNGEE. Losses at the gene ends were 4 bases for V and 3 bases for J; bases not matched to a gene: 6.

The chain has TRBV5-1 and TRBJ1-5; 9 bases map to TRBD1. J was trimmed by 2 bases and V by 4 bases; bases with no gene match: 4. CDR1 and CDR2 (germline): SGHRS, YFSETQ. This CDR3 comprises 15 residues. CDR3 bases: TGCGCCAGCAGCGCTGGGGACAGGGGCAATCAGCCCCAGCATTTT. This sequence encodes CASSAGDRGNQPQHF.

This chain links TRBV15 with TRBJ1-1; 12 bases map to TRBD1. Trimming cost V 1 base and J 5 bases; bases outside gene matches: 5. Germline CDR1 is LNHNV and CDR2 is YYDKDF (reference sequence). The CDR3 runs 16 residues. CDR3 sequence (DNA): TGTGCCACCAGCAGAGGGGGACAGGGGGCGAATACTGAAGCTTTCTTT. Translation gives CATSRGGQGANTEAFF.

This chain connects TRBV11-2 to TRBJ2-1, with D tentatively TRBD2 (6 bases). Germline V gene sequence: CDR1 SGHAT, CDR2 FQNNGV. The length of the CDR3 is 14 residues. With 0 bases removed from V and 9 bases from J, the gap between germline ends came to 12 bases. The CDR3 nucleotides are TGTGCCAGCAGCTTAGATCGGGGGATCGGTGAGCAGTTCTTC. This translates into CASSLDRGIGEQFF. Based on the CDR3 plus reference TRBV11-2 and TRBJ2-1, the full variable domain is EAGVAQSPRYKIIEKRQSVAFWCNPISGHATLYWYQQILGQGPKLLIQFQNNGVVDDSQLPKDRFSAERLKGVDSTLKIQPAKLEDSAVYLCASSLDRGIGEQFFGPGTRLTVL.

This chain links TRBV5-6 with TRBJ2-1, with D possibly matching TRBD1 (5 bases). This CDR3 contains 16 residues. Per germline, CDR1 SGHDT and CDR2 YYEEEE. Deletions cut 3 bases from V and 3 bases from J, with 16 bases between. This chain's CDR3 is CASSSALVGRYNEQFF. The DNA for the CDR3 is TGTGCCAGCAGCTCGGCCCTGGTGGGGCGCTACAATGAGCAGTTCTTC.

The chain joins TRBV30 to TRBJ2-2; 10 bases align to TRBD1. This CDR3 is built from 14 residues. The junction had 3 bases not matched to a gene; V was cut back by 4 bases and J by 4 bases. Germline V gives CDR1 GTSNPN, CDR2 SVGIG (reference sequence). The CDR3 spells CAWIRTGGTGELFF. The CDR3 bases are TGTGCCTGGATCCGGACAGGGGGCACCGGGGAGCTGTTTTTT.

V is TRBV7-2 and J is TRBJ2-7, with TRBD1 matching over 8 bases. CDR3 size: 13 residues. In germline, CDR1 is SGHTA, CDR2 FQGNSA. J was trimmed by 4 bases and V by 7 bases; bases with no gene match: 6. The CDR3 DNA follows: TGTGCCAGCACCCCCCACAGGGGGTACGAGCAGTACTTC. It translates to CASTPHRGYEQYF.

V and J are TRBV5-1 and TRBJ2-3; D may be TRBD1 (8 bases). Trimming pared 4 bases from V and 5 bases from J, leaving 17 bases between. The CDR3 consists of 15 residues. Germline CDR1 reads SGHRS; CDR2 reads YFSETQ. CDR3 region: CASSRITGGEDTQYF. CDR3 in DNA: TGCGCCAGCAGCCGCATCACAGGGGGGGAAGATACGCAGTATTTT.

The gene calls are TRBV27 and TRBJ2-7; possible D gene TRBD2, 6 bases. The germline gives CDR1 MNHEY, CDR2 SMNVEV (reference sequence). V lost 5 bases and J lost 3, with 11 bases in between. The CDR3 is 13 amino acids. CDR3 sequence (DNA): TGTGCCAGCAGTCCCGGGGGTGTCTACGAGCAGTACTTC. Residues: CASSPGGVYEQYF.

This chain connects TRBV15 to TRBJ1-2; maybe TRBD1 (6 bases). The CDR3 runs 17 residues. The germline V gene has CDR1 LNHNV and CDR2 YYDKDF (reference sequence). V was cut by 0 bases and J by 0 bases, with 14 bases left in between. In nucleotides, the CDR3 is TGTGCCACCAGCAGAGAGGCAGGGGCAGATCCTAACTATGGCTACACCTTC. It codes for CATSREAGADPNYGYTF.

The chain carries TRBV5-4 and TRBJ2-1, with TRBD2 identical over 13 bases. V shed 5 bases, J shed 7 bases, and the junction held 6 bases outside the gene matches. The germline gives CDR1 SGHNT, CDR2 YYREEE (reference sequence). The length of the CDR3 is 15 residues. For the CDR3, the DNA is TGTGCCAGCAGTCCCGGGACTAGCGGGACTAATGAGCAGTTCTTC. Its translation: CASSPGTSGTNEQFF.

About this clone: At one boundary the junction diverges from the germline segment, which might be a read error. This chain connects TRBV7-9 to TRBJ2-7, with a weak D call TRBD1 (5 bases). The CDR3 loop spans 15 amino acids. Per the germline V gene, CDR1 is SEHNR and CDR2 is FQNEAQ (reference sequence). The CDR3 region is CSSSLDPKGLYEQYF. The CDR3, as DNA: TGTTCCAGCAGCTTGGACCCCAAGGGGCTCTACGAGCAGTACTTC. Using reference TRBV7-9 and TRBJ2-7 for the parts outside the CDR3, the full variable domain is DTGVSQNPRHKITKRGQNVTFRCDPISEHNRLYWYRQTLGQGPEFLTYFQNEAQLEKSRLLSDRFSAERPKGSFSTLEIQRTEQGDSAMYLCSSSLDPKGLYEQYFGPGTRLTVT.

This chain connects TRBV13 to TRBJ2-1, with TRBD1 matching over 7 bases. CDR3 length equals 16 residues. The germline CDR1 and CDR2 sequences are PRHDT and FYEKMQ (reference sequence). Germline trimming cut 5 bases from V and 6 bases from J; bases unmatched to any gene: 13. CDR3: CASSPNRQGDSNEQFF. The CDR3 region has the DNA TGTGCCAGCAGCCCGAATCGACAGGGAGATAGCAATGAGCAGTTCTTC. Complete variable domain (other parts from reference TRBV13 and TRBJ2-1): AAGVIQSPRHLIKEKRETATLKCYPIPRHDTVYWYQQGPGQDPQFLISFYEKMQSDKGSIPDRFSAQQFSDYHSELNMSSLELGDSALYFCASSPNRQGDSNEQFFGPGTRLTVL.

This clone was counted between two and nine times. One end of the junction is discordant with germline, which a read error may explain. This chain joins TRBV7-9 and TRBJ2-5, with 7 bases matching TRBD2. In germline, CDR1 is SEHNR, CDR2 FQNEAQ (reference sequence). The CDR3 has 17 residues. The CDR3 loop is CSSSLAIGGGLQETQYF. CDR3 sequence (DNA): TGTTCCAGCAGCTTAGCGATTGGGGGGGGACTACAAGAGACCCAGTACTTC.

This CDR3 is CASREQVGSYNEQFF. For the CDR3, the DNA is TGTGCCAGCAGGGAACAGGTGGGCTCCTACAATGAGCAGTTCTTC. The chain uses TRBV6-1 and TRBJ2-1, with D possibly matching TRBD1 (5 bases). This CDR3 region has 15 residues. Germline V gene sequence: CDR1 MNHNS, CDR2 SASEGT. V was trimmed by 6 bases and J by 0 bases, leaving 12 bases between them.

Concerning this clone itself: At the DNA level, this CDR3 is encoded by other sequences in the same sample as well. The rearrangement joins TRBV30 to TRBJ1-3; D not certain. The V end was cut by 2 bases, the J end by 0 bases, with 5 bases between. This CDR3 spans 13 amino acids. The germline V gene has CDR1 GTSNPN and CDR2 SVGIG (reference sequence). The CDR3 nucleotides read TGTGCCTGGAGTTTTAGCTCTGGAAACACCATATATTTT. Its protein is CAWSFSSGNTIYF.

V is TRBV7-2 and J is TRBJ2-7; 9 bases fit TRBD2. CDR3 length: 15 amino acids. CDR1 and CDR2 from the germline V gene are SGHTA and FQGNSA. V was pared by 0 bases and J by 3 bases, with 3 bases of the junction left unmatched. CDR3 DNA: TGTGCCAGCAGCTTAGCGGCGGGGGGGTACTACGAGCAGTACTTC. Translating gives CASSLAAGGYYEQYF.